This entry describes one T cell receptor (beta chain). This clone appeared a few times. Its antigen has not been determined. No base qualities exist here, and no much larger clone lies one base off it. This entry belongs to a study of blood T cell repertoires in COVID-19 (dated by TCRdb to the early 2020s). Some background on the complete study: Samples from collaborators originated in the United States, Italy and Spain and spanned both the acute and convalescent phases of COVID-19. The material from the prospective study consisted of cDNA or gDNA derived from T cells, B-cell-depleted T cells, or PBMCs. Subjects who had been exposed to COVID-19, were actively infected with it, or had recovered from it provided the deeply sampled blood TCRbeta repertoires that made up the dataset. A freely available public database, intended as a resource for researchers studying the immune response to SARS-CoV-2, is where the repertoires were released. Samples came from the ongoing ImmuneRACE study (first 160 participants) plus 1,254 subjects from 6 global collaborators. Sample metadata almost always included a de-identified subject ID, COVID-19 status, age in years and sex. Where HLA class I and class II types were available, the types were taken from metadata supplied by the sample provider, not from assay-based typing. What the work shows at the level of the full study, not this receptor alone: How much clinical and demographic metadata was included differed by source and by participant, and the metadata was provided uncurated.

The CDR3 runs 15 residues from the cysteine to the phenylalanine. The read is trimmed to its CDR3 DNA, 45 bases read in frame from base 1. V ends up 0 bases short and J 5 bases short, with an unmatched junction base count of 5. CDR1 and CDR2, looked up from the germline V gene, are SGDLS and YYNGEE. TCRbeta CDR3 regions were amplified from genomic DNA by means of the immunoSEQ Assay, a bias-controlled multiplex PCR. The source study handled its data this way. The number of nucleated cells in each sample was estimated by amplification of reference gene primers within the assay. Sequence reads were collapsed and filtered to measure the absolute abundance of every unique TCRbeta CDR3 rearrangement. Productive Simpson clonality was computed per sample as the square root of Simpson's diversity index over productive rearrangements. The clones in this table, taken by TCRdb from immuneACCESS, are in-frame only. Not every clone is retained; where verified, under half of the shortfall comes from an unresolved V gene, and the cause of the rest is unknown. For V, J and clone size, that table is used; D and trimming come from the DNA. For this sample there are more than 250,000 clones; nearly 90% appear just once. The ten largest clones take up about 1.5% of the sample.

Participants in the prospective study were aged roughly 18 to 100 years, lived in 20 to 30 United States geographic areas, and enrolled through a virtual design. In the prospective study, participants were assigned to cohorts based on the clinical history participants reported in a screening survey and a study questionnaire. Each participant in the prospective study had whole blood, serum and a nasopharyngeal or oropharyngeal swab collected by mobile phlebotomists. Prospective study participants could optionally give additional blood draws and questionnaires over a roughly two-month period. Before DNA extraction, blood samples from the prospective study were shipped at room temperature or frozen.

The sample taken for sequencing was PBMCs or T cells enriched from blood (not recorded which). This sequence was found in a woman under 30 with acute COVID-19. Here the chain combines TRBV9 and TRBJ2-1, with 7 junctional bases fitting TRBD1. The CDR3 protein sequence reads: CASSVGWGQHNEQFF. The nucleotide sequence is TGTGCCAGCAGCGTAGGCTGGGGACAGCACAATGAGCAGTTCTTC.